The rows below give T cell receptor beta chains drawn from one sample of a study of blood T cells in healthy people across ages. TCRdb called the 5' RACE reads again in MiXCR, with one record for every CDR3 protein. The sample holds about 1.4 million distinct CDR3 sequences; approximately 59% are singletons and the top ten take about 6.3%. Source material: blood. The origin of the receptors is a man younger than 35 in good health. Each CDR3 is given with its conserved first and last residue. Fields, in order: V gene, J gene, CDR3 protein.

TRBV4-1	TRBJ2-5	CASSQATRDTQETQYF
TRBV6-2/TRBV6-3	TRBJ2-7	CASKRTAGDEQYF
TRBV9	TRBJ2-1	CASSVARTSGSYEQFF
TRBV7-2	TRBJ1-2	CASSATTVFEGYTF
TRBV6-2/TRBV6-3	TRBJ2-7	CASSSPPRTYEQYF
TRBV9	TRBJ2-7	CASSVGQGTYEQYF
TRBV10-2	TRBJ2-1	CASSNSGGKDEQFF
TRBV5-4	NA	CASTYRQGYEQYF
TRBV6-6	TRBJ1-1	CASSDSGEAFF
TRBV4-1	TRBJ2-1	CASSHPGRDEQFF
TRBV27	TRBJ2-1	CASSPTQTGGDEQFF
TRBV5-1	TRBJ2-7	CASSLTSWDHEQYF
TRBV29-1	TRBJ2-3	CSADRGRDTQYF
TRBV12-3/TRBV12-4	TRBJ2-3	CASTYDRGRGTDTQYF
TRBV9	TRBJ2-3	CASSPRPVSTDTQYF
TRBV6-6	TRBJ2-3	CASTPTLGRDPTDTQYF
TRBV9	TRBJ2-3	CASSPQTSGSTDTQYF
TRBV6-5	TRBJ1-1	CASRIRGVTEAFF
TRBV21-1	TRBJ1-6	CASSNGTSSYNSPLHF
TRBV4-3	TRBJ1-2	CASSQDLGQGIGYTF
TRBV12-3/TRBV12-4	TRBJ1-4	CASSPTGRVEKLFF
TRBV20-1	TRBJ1-4	CSARDRRASNEKLFF
TRBV30	TRBJ2-7	CAWSPGLAGDEQYF
TRBV7-9	TRBJ1-2	CASSLAGQGGDGYTF
TRBV27	TRBJ1-2	CASSLIAGIYGYTF
TRBV30	TRBJ2-1	CAWTLDGCGEQFF
TRBV7-9	TRBJ1-6	CASSSSPTGRDSPLHF
TRBV21-1	TRBJ2-5	CASSKRLAARETQYF
TRBV7-9	TRBJ2-3	CAPTGGDSVPDTQYF
TRBV20-1	TRBJ2-3	CSAREAGGPDTQYF
TRBV25-1	NA	CASSEDGSSYNEQYF
TRBV10-3	TRBJ2-7	CAIREQGASYEQYF
TRBV2	TRBJ2-1	CASSYGTDYNEQFF
TRBV6-4	TRBJ1-2	CASSNDTRGLYGYTF
TRBV6-6	TRBJ1-1	CASSYLPLDMNTEAFF
TRBV3-1	TRBJ1-5	CASSQGPGVGQPQHF
TRBV29-1	TRBJ2-1	CSVHGGLYNEQFF
TRBV2	TRBJ2-5	CASRTTSGGETQYF
TRBV28	TRBJ1-6	CASSRPGGAYSPLHF
TRBV20-1	TRBJ1-2	CSATPNNMGTNYGYTF
TRBV7-9	TRBJ1-6	CASSFGEGGSPLHF
TRBV20-1	TRBJ2-7	CSARDVGFEQYF
TRBV7-8	TRBJ1-5	CASSLLSRLWGNQPQHF
TRBV29-1	TRBJ1-4	CSAGHSVDREKLFF
TRBV20-1	TRBJ2-3	CSARGTVGGTDTQYF
TRBV12-3/TRBV12-4	TRBJ2-3	CASSLASGGNRDTQYF
TRBV10-3	TRBJ2-4	CAISETSGPSYEQYF
TRBV20-1	TRBJ2-7	CSAGGLGVRYEQYF
TRBV12-3/TRBV12-4	TRBJ1-1	CASSEDRTEAFF
TRBV7-2	TRBJ2-7	CASSQGPTGGYEQYF
TRBV9	TRBJ2-5	CASSVTGKETQYF
TRBV6-6	TRBJ1-2	CASSWGEGYTF